These 11 T cell receptor beta chains were all obtained from the same sample, sequenced in a study of CD8 T cells in ankylosing spondylitis. TCRdb called the 5' RACE reads again in MiXCR, with one record for every CDR3 protein. The sample includes roughly 180,000 distinct CDR3 sequences, approximately 10% of them seen just once. Sequenced sample: blood, either unsorted or a sorted T cell fraction (not recorded which). Receptors originate from a female donor with ankylosing spondylitis or in good health (not recorded which).

This clonotype was detected ten times or more. The chain has TRBV6-6 and TRBJ2-1, with no clear D. Deletions cut 10 bases from V and 0 bases from J, with 7 bases between. CDR3 size: 12 residues. Germline-derived CDR1 and CDR2 are MNHNY and SVGAGI (reference sequence). CDR3 sequence: CATQSSYNEQFF. As DNA, the CDR3 is TGTGCCACACAGAGCTCCTACAATGAGCAGTTCTTC.

The chain carries TRBV5-1 and TRBJ2-2; D is perhaps TRBD2 (6 bases). The CDR3 is 14 residues long. V gave up 1 base and J gave up 7 bases, with 11 bases separating them. Looked up from germline, CDR1 is SGHRS and CDR2 is YFSETQ. The CDR3 nucleotides read TGCGCCAGCAGCTTGCGGGACTTCGGCGGGGAGCTGTTTTTT. Translating gives CASSLRDFGGELFF.

Ten or more counts support this clonotype. The CDR3 region has the DNA TGCAGCGCCCCGACAGGCTACAATGAGCAGTTCTTC. Protein product: CSAPTGYNEQFF. The chain carries TRBV29-1 and TRBJ2-1; D perhaps matches TRBD1 (6 bases). The CDR3 is 12 residues long. Germline V lookup: CDR1 SQVTM, CDR2 ANQGSEA. The V end lost 7 bases, the J end lost 3 bases, and 10 bases lay between the germline ends.

The chain has TRBV27 and TRBJ2-7; 10 nucleotides line up with TRBD1. Germline V CDR1 and CDR2: MNHEY, SMNVEV (reference sequence). CDR3 length: 15 amino acids. J lost 5 bases, V lost 4 bases, and 8 bases had no gene match. In nucleotides, the CDR3 is TGTGCCAGCAGTTCCAGACAGGGGGCAGGCAACGAGCAGTACTTC. Its translation is CASSSRQGAGNEQYF.

This clonotype was seen only a few times. The gene calls are TRBV13 and TRBJ2-3; 10 bases are shared with TRBD2. V dropped 0 bases and J dropped 6; count of bases not matched to a gene: 12. The CDR3 loop spans 18 amino acids. Germline V gene sequence: CDR1 PRHDT, CDR2 FYEKMQ (reference sequence). The CDR3 spells CASSLGPSGSPIRDTQYF. For the CDR3, the DNA is TGTGCCAGCAGCTTAGGGCCTAGCGGGAGCCCGATCCGGGATACGCAGTATTTT.

This clonotype was counted between two and nine times. The chain employs TRBV24-1 and TRBJ2-7; D unclear. Germline values: CDR1 KGHDR, CDR2 SFDVKD. Trimming removed 2 bases from V and 8 bases from J, with 9 bases in between. CDR3 length: 12 amino acids. CDR3 coding DNA: TGTGCCACCAGTGATTCAGGTGGCAAGCAGTACTTC. It is translated as CATSDSGGKQYF.

This clonotype was observed at least ten times. This chain connects TRBV12-3 or TRBV12-4 to TRBJ2-2; tentatively, D is TRBD1 or TRBD2 (6 bases each). CDR3 length: 13 residues. V lost 6 bases, J lost 7 bases, and 12 bases lay in between. DNA for the CDR3: TGTGCCAGCAGCCCTGAGGGGGGCGGGGAGCTGTTTTTT. This translates into CASSPEGGGELFF.

This clonotype appeared a few times. The chain has TRBV7-9 and TRBJ2-3, with 8 bases lining up with TRBD2. Germline loops: CDR1 SEHNR, CDR2 FQNEAQ (reference sequence). There are 15 residues in the CDR3. V lost 6 bases, J lost 2 bases, and 7 bases stayed unmatched. This chain's CDR3 is CASRRTSGYTDTQYF. DNA for the CDR3: TGTGCCAGCAGACGAACTAGCGGCTACACAGATACGCAGTATTTT.

The genes are TRBV7-9 and TRBJ2-5; D is unresolved. With 1 base removed from V and 6 bases from J, the gap between germline ends came to 12 bases. Germline CDR1 reads SEHNR; CDR2 reads FQNEAQ (reference sequence). This CDR3 spans 14 amino acids. The CDR3 DNA reads TGTGCCAGCAGCTTAGGTGGAGATCAACAGACCCAGTACTTC. Amino acids: CASSLGGDQQTQYF.

This clonotype was seen many times. The V and J genes are TRBV5-1 and TRBJ2-4; D possibly matches TRBD1 or TRBD2 (5 bases each). In germline, CDR1 is SGHRS, CDR2 YFSETQ. The CDR3 covers 14 residues. Deletions cut 3 bases from V and 5 bases from J, with 12 bases between. The CDR3 loop is CASSSGTPENIQYF. CDR3 nucleotide sequence: TGCGCCAGCAGCTCCGGGACGCCCGAAAACATTCAGTACTTC.

This clonotype was observed once. The rearrangement uses TRBV13 and TRBJ1-6, with D perhaps matching TRBD1 (5 bases). Trimming cost V 3 bases and J 8 bases, with 11 bases left between them. The CDR3 has 14 amino acids. Germline V CDR1 and CDR2: PRHDT, FYEKMQ (reference sequence). In DNA form, the CDR3 reads TGTGCCAGCAGCTTCACCGGGACCGATTCACCCCTCCACTTT. This sequence encodes CASSFTGTDSPLHF.